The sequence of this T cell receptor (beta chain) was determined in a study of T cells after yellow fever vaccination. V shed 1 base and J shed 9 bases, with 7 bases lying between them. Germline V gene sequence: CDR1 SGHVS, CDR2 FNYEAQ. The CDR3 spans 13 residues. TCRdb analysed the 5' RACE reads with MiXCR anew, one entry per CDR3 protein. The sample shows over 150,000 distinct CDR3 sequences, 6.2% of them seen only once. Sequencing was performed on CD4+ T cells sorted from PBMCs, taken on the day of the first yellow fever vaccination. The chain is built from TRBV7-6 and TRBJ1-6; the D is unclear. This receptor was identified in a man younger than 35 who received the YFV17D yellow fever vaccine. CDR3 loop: CASSLEGFSPLHF. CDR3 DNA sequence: TGTGCCAGCAGCTTAGAGGGTTTTTCACCCCTCCACTTT.